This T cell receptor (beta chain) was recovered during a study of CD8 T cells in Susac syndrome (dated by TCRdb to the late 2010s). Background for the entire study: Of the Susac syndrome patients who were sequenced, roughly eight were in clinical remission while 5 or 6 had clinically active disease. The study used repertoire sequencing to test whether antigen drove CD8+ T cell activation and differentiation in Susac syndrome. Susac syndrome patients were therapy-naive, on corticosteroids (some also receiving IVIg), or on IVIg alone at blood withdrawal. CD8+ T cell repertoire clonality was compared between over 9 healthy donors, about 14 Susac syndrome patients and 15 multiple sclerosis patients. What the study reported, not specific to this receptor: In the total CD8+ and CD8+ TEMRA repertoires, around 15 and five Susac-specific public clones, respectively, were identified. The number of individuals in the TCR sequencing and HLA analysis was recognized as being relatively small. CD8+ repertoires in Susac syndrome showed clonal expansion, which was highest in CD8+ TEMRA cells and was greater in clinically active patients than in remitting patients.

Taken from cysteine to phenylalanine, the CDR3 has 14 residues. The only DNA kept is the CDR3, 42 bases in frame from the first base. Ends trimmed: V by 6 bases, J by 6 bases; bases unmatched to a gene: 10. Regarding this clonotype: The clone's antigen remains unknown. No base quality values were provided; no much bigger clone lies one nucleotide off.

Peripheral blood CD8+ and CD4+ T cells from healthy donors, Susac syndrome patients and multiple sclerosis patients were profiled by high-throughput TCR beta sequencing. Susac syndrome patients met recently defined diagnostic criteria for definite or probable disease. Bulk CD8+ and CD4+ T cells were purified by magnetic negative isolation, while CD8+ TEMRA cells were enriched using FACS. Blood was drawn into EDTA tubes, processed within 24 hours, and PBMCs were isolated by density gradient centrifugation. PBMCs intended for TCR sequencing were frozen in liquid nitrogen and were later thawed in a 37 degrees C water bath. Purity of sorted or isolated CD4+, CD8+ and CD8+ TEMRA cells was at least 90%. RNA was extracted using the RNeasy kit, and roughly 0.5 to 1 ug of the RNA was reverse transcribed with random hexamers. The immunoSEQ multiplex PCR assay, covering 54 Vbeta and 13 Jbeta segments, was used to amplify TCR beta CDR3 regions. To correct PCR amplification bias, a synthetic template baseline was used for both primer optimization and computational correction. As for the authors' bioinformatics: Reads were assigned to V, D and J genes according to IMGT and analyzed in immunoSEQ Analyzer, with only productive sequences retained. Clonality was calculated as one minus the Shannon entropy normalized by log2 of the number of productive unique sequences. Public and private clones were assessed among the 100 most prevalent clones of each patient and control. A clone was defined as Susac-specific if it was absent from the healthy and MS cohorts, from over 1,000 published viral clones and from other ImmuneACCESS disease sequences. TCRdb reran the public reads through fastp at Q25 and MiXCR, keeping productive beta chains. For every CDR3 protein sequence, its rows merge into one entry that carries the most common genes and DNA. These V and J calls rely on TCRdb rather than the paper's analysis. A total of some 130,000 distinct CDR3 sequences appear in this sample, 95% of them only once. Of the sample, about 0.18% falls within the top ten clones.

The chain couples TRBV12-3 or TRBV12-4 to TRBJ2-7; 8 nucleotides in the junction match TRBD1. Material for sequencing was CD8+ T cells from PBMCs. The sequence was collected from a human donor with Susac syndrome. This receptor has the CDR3 CASRVQQGAGEQYF. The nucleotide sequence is TGTGCCAGCAGGGTGCAGCAGGGGGCAGGCGAGCAGTACTTC.